The T cell receptor beta chain under discussion was sequenced for a study of blood T cell repertoires in COVID-19. Germline V CDR1 and CDR2: LNHNV, YYDKDF (reference sequence). V was trimmed by 1 base and J by 7 bases, leaving 10 bases between them. This CDR3 has 14 amino acids. Clones were sequenced by immunoSEQ multiplex PCR, and TCRdb holds only the in-frame ones, with some missing. The sample lists tens of thousands of clones, about nine tenths occurring once. The chain employs TRBV15 and TRBJ2-2; D may be TRBD1 (7 bases). Sequences were obtained from peripheral blood. The receptor's source is a woman aged 70 to 79 with acute or convalescent COVID-19. The CDR3 loop reads CATSRGRGDGELFF. The CDR3 coding sequence is TGTGCCACCAGCAGAGGCAGGGGGGACGGGGAGCTGTTTTTT. Supplemented by reference TRBV15 and TRBJ2-2, the full variable domain reads DAMVIQNPRYQVTQFGKPVTLSCSQTLNHNVMYWYQQKSSQAPKLLFHYYDKDFNNEADTPDNFQSRRPNTSFCFLDIRSPGLGDTAMYLCATSRGRGDGELFFGEGSRLTVL.